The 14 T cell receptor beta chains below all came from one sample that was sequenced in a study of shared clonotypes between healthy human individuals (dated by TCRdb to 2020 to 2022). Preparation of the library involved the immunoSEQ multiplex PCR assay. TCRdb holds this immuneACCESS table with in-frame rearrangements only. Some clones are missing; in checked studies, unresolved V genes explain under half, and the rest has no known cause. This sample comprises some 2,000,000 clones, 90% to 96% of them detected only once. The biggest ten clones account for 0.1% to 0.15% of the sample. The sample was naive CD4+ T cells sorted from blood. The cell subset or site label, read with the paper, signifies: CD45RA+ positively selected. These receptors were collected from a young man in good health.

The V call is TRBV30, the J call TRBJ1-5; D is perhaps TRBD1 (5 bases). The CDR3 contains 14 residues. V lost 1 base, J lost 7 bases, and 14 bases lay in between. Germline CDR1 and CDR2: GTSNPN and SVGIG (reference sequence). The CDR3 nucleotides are TGTGCCTGGAGTGGGGGCTTATTTGGGCAGCCCCAGCATTTT. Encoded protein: CAWSGGLFGQPQHF.

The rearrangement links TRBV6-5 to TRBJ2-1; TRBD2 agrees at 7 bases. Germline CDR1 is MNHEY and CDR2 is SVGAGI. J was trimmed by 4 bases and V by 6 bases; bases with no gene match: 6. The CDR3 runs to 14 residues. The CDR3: CASRAGPLYNEQFF. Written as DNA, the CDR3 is TGTGCCAGCAGAGCGGGACCCCTTTACAATGAGCAGTTCTTC.

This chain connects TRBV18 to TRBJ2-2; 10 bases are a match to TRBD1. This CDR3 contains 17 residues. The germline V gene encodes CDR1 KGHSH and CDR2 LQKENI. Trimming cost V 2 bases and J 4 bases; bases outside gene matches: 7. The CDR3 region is CASSPNTGQGSTGELFF. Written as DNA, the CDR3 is TGTGCCAGCTCACCAAACACGGGACAGGGGTCCACCGGGGAGCTGTTTTTT.

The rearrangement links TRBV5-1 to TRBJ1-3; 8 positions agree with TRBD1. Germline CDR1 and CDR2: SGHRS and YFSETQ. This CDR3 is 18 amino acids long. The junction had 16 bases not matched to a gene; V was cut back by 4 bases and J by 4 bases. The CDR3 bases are TGCGCCAGCAGCGCTAATAGCCCTCAGGGGGCGCAGGGAAACACCATATATTTT. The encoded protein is CASSANSPQGAQGNTIYF.

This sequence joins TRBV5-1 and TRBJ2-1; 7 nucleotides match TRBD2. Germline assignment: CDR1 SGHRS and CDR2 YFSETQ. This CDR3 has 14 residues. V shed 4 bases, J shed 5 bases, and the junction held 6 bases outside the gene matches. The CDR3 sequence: CASSLQAGHNEQFF. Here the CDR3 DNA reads TGCGCCAGCAGCCTGCAAGCGGGACACAATGAGCAGTTCTTC.

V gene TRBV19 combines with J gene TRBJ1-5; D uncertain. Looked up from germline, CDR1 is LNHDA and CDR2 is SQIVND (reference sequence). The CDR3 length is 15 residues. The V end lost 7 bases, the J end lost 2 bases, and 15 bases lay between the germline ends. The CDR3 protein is CASISVPGGNQPQHF. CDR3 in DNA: TGTGCCAGTATTTCGGTCCCCGGGGGCAATCAGCCCCAGCATTTT.

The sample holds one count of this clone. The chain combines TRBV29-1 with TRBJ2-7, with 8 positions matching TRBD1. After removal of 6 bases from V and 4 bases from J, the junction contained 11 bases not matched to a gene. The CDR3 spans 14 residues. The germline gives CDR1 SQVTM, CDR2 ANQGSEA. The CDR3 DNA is TGCAGCGTCTTTCGACAGGGGCAAACTTACGAGCAGTACTTC. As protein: CSVFRQGQTYEQYF.

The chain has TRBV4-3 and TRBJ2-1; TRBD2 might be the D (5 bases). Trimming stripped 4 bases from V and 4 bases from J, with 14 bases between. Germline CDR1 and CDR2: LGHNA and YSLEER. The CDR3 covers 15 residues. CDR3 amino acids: CASSLDWIVYNEQFF. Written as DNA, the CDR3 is TGCGCCAGCAGCCTGGACTGGATCGTTTACAATGAGCAGTTCTTC.

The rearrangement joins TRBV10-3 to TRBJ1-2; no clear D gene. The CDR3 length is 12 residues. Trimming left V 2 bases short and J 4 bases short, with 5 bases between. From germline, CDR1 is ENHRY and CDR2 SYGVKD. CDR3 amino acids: CAISETSYGYTF. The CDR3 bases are TGTGCCATCAGTGAGACGTCCTATGGCTACACCTTC.

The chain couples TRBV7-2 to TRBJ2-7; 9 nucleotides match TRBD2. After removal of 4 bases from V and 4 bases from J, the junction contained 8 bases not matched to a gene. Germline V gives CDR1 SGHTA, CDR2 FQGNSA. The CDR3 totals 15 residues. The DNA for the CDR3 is TGTGCCAGCAGCTGGACCGGGACTAGCACTTACGAGCAGTACTTC. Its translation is CASSWTGTSTYEQYF.

In DNA form, the CDR3 reads TGTGCCAGCAGTTACGGGGGACAGACCACCGGGGAGCTGTTTTTT. This gives the protein CASSYGGQTTGELFF. The chain carries TRBV6-5 and TRBJ2-2; 7 bases are shared with TRBD1. The CDR3 totals 15 residues. Germline CDR1 and CDR2: MNHEY and SVGAGI. Trimming took 2 bases from V and 4 from J; bases not matched to a gene: 4.

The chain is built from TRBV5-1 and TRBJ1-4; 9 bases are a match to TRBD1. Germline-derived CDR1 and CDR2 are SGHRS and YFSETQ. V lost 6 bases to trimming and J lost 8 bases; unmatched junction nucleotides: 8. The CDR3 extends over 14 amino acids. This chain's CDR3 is CASTQGAGGEKLFF. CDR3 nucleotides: TGCGCCAGCACACAGGGGGCAGGTGGGGAAAAACTGTTTTTT.

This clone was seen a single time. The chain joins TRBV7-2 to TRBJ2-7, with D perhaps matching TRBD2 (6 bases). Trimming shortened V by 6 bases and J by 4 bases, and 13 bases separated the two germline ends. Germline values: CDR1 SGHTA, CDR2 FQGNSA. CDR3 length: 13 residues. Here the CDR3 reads CASSRGGRYEQYF. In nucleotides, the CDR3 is TGTGCCAGCAGTCGCGGAGGGCGGTACGAGCAGTACTTC.

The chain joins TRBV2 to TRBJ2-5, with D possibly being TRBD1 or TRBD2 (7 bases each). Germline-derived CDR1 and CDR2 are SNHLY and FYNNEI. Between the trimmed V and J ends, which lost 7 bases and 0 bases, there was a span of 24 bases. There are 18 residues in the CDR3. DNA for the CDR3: TGTGCCAGCATGGACAGGACTAGTCTGGGTTTGTACCAAGAGACCCAGTACTTC. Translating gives CASMDRTSLGLYQETQYF.